Below are 30 T cell receptor beta chains sequenced from a single sample in a study of shared clonotypes between healthy human individuals. Here immunoSEQ multiplex PCR was the method, and the copy in TCRdb shows in-frame clones only, minus some. The sample carries roughly 1 million clones, about 70% recorded once. Sequencing was performed on memory CD4+ T cells sorted from blood. Subset defined: CD45RA-negative fraction. The origin of the receptors is a man younger than 35 in good health.

The chain is built from TRBV6-6 and TRBJ2-1, with a possible D match to TRBD2 (5 bases). Per germline, CDR1 MNHNY and CDR2 SVGAGI (reference sequence). The CDR3 is made up of 13 amino acids. Trimming took 0 bases from V and 10 from J, leaving 10 bases between them. CDR3 bases: TGTGCCAGCAGTTACTCGGGTGGCGGGGAGCAGTTCTTC. It encodes CASSYSGGGEQFF.

This chain uses TRBV11-3 with TRBJ2-1; 12 bases line up with TRBD2. CDR1 and CDR2 (germline): SGHNT, YENEEA. The CDR3 is made up of 16 amino acids. V lost 1 base, J lost 5 bases, and 3 bases stayed unmatched. DNA of the CDR3: TGTGCCAGCAGCTTAGGGACTAGCGGGGCCCACAATGAGCAGTTCTTC. Protein: CASSLGTSGAHNEQFF.

The rearrangement uses TRBV5-6 and TRBJ2-7, with no clear D. This CDR3 is 13 amino acids long. CDR1 is SGHDT and CDR2 is YYEEEE in the germline V gene. The germline V and J ends were trimmed by 0 bases and 2 bases, with 6 bases remaining between them. In DNA form, the CDR3 reads TGTGCCAGCAGCTTGGACACAGCCTACGAGCAGTACTTC. Amino acids: CASSLDTAYEQYF.

V gene TRBV4-1 combines with J gene TRBJ1-2; 8 bases fit TRBD1. CDR3 length: 15 amino acids. V gave up 4 bases and J gave up 3 bases; unmatched junction bases: 7. The germline V gene has CDR1 MGHRA and CDR2 YSYEKL. The CDR3 sequence: CASSLRTGLHYGYTF. DNA for the CDR3: TGCGCCAGCAGCCTTCGGACAGGGCTACACTATGGCTACACCTTC.

The rearrangement uses TRBV4-1 and TRBJ1-4; 11 bases map to TRBD1. Germline lookup yields CDR1 MGHRA and CDR2 YSYEKL. J was trimmed by 10 bases and V by 3 bases; bases with no gene match: 7. The CDR3 consists of 15 residues. Here the CDR3 reads CASSQEGGTGGKLFF. CDR3 DNA sequence: TGCGCCAGCAGCCAGGAGGGGGGGACAGGGGGAAAACTGTTTTTT.

The gene calls are TRBV7-3 and TRBJ2-3, with 7 bases identical to TRBD1. The J segment lost 7 bases and the V segment lost 4 bases, leaving 8 bases of the junction unmatched. The CDR3 covers 14 residues. Germline loops: CDR1 SGHTA, CDR2 FQGTGA. The chain's CDR3 is CASSSHPTGHTQYF. CDR3 bases: TGTGCCAGCAGCTCTCACCCGACAGGGCATACGCAGTATTTT.

This chain connects TRBV5-1 to TRBJ2-1; D is possibly TRBD1 or TRBD2 (7 bases each). V was cut by 3 bases and J by 5 bases, with 18 bases left in between. This CDR3 has 16 amino acids. Germline CDR1 reads SGHRS; CDR2 reads YFSETQ. The CDR3 is CASSWGGQLSHNEQFF. For the CDR3, the DNA is TGCGCCAGCAGCTGGGGGGGACAGCTCTCACACAATGAGCAGTTCTTC. Drawing the rest from reference TRBV5-1 and TRBJ2-1, the complete variable domain is KAGVTQTPRYLIKTRGQQVTLSCSPISGHRSVSWYQQTPGQGLQFLFEYFSETQRNKGNFPGRFSGRQFSNSRSEMNVSTLELGDSALYLCASSWGGQLSHNEQFFGPGTRLTVL.

The chain links TRBV19 to TRBJ1-2, with D tentatively TRBD1 (5 bases). The V end was cut by 2 bases, the J end by 1 base, with 8 bases between. This CDR3 region has 14 residues. Looked up from germline, CDR1 is LNHDA and CDR2 is SQIVND (reference sequence). CDR3 protein: CASSIKQVNYGYTF. The CDR3 DNA is TGTGCCAGTAGTATAAAACAGGTTAACTATGGCTACACCTTC.

A single count supports this clone. The chain has TRBV19 and TRBJ1-4; possible D gene TRBD1, 5 bases. The V end lost 3 bases, the J end lost 10 bases, and 12 bases lay between the germline ends. The germline V gene encodes CDR1 LNHDA and CDR2 SQIVND (reference sequence). The CDR3 sequence is 13 residues long. This CDR3 is CASSIKGVGKLFF. The CDR3, as DNA: TGTGCCAGTAGTATTAAAGGGGTCGGAAAACTGTTTTTT.

The CDR3 here is CASSANRVASGYTF. Written as DNA, the CDR3 is TGTGCCAGCAGCGCAAACAGGGTAGCTAGCGGCTACACCTTC. The rearrangement links TRBV7-2 to TRBJ1-2, with D perhaps matching TRBD1 (6 bases). The CDR3 sequence is 14 residues long. Trimming cost V 5 bases and J 8 bases, with 18 bases left between them. Germline assignment: CDR1 SGHTA and CDR2 FQGNSA. Filled out from reference TRBV7-2 and TRBJ1-2, the complete variable domain reads GAGVSQSPSNKVTEKGKDVELRCDPISGHTALYWYRQSLGQGLEFLIYFQGNSAPDKSGLPSDRFSAERTGGSVSTLTIQRTQQEDSAVYLCASSANRVASGYTFGSGTRLTVV.

V gene TRBV28 combines with J gene TRBJ2-5; 14 bases map to TRBD2. From germline, CDR1 is MDHEN and CDR2 SYDVKM. This CDR3 has 19 residues. V lost 6 bases to trimming and J lost 4 bases; unmatched junction nucleotides: 16. The CDR3 loop is CASRNPWTSGGKEGETQYF. In nucleotides, the CDR3 is TGTGCCAGCAGGAACCCGTGGACTAGCGGGGGGAAGGAGGGAGAGACCCAGTACTTC.

V and J are TRBV5-4 and TRBJ1-3; unclear D gene. The V gene lost 1 base and the J gene lost 2 bases, with 7 bases spanning the gap. The CDR3 contains 14 residues. Germline loops: CDR1 SGHNT, CDR2 YYREEE (reference sequence). CDR3 sequence (DNA): TGTGCCAGCAGCTTGAGGAACGCTGGAAACACCATATATTTT. This sequence encodes CASSLRNAGNTIYF.

V gene TRBV5-6 combines with J gene TRBJ2-7; possible D gene TRBD2, 6 bases. The CDR3 loop spans 14 amino acids. V lost 3 bases, J lost 7 bases, and 17 bases lay in between. The germline CDR1 and CDR2 sequences are SGHDT and YYEEEE. Here the CDR3 reads CASSWDRDLGEQYF. DNA for the CDR3: TGTGCCAGCAGCTGGGACCGGGACTTGGGTGAGCAGTACTTC.

This clone was picked up one time. Other DNA sequences in this sample translate to the same CDR3. This chain joins TRBV7-9 and TRBJ2-5, with D unclear. V gave up 2 bases and J gave up 5 bases, with 3 bases separating them. CDR3 length: 11 amino acids. The germline CDR1 and CDR2 sequences are SEHNR and FQNEAQ (reference sequence). In DNA form, the CDR3 reads TGTGCCAGCAGCTTATATGAGACCCAGTACTTC. It encodes CASSLYETQYF.

The genes are TRBV7-9 and TRBJ1-6; D may be TRBD1 (6 bases). Germline V gives CDR1 SEHNR, CDR2 FQNEAQ (reference sequence). The CDR3 extends over 16 amino acids. Trimming took off 1 base at V and 5 bases at J, with 12 bases between the two ends. The CDR3 bases are TGTGCCAGCAGCTTAGGGGGGGCGCGTAATAATTCACCCCTCCACTTT. This gives the protein CASSLGGARNNSPLHF.

The chain links TRBV2 to TRBJ1-2; TRBD1 agrees at 8 bases. The CDR3 is 14 amino acids. The V and J ends lost 6 bases and 4 bases, in that order; junction bases with no gene match: 7. Germline assignment: CDR1 SNHLY and CDR2 FYNNEI. CDR3 DNA sequence: TGTGCCAGCAGCCACAGGGGGTTAAGCTATGGCTACACCTTC. This gives the protein CASSHRGLSYGYTF.

The gene calls are TRBV16 and TRBJ1-5; 9 nucleotides line up with TRBD1. This CDR3 has 16 amino acids. Germline V CDR1 and CDR2: KGHSY, FQNENV. The V and J ends lost 3 bases and 4 bases, in that order; junction bases with no gene match: 7. The CDR3 sequence is CASSQSGTGKNQPQHF. The CDR3 DNA is TGTGCCAGCAGCCAGAGCGGGACAGGGAAAAATCAGCCCCAGCATTTT.

The rearrangement joins TRBV13 to TRBJ2-6; D call uncertain. This CDR3 contains 13 residues. Germline CDR1 reads PRHDT; CDR2 reads FYEKMQ (reference sequence). V gave up 4 bases and J gave up 10 bases, with 11 bases separating them. The CDR3 region is CASSSQLGNVLTF. The CDR3 DNA reads TGTGCCAGCAGCTCGCAACTCGGGAACGTCCTGACTTTC. The variable domain in full, completed from reference TRBV13 and TRBJ2-6, reads AAGVIQSPRHLIKEKRETATLKCYPIPRHDTVYWYQQGPGQDPQFLISFYEKMQSDKGSIPDRFSAQQFSDYHSELNMSSLELGDSALYFCASSSQLGNVLTFGAGSRLTVL.

V gene TRBV28 combines with J gene TRBJ2-3; 10 bases fit TRBD2. Germline V gives CDR1 MDHEN, CDR2 SYDVKM. V lost 5 bases and J lost 2; bases outside the gene matches: 7. This CDR3 spans 16 amino acids. Here the CDR3 reads CASSGSGGQFTDTQYF. DNA for the CDR3: TGTGCCAGCAGTGGTAGCGGGGGGCAATTCACAGATACGCAGTATTTT.

The chain recombines TRBV30 with TRBJ2-2, with D perhaps matching TRBD2 (6 bases). Germline lookup yields CDR1 GTSNPN and CDR2 SVGIG (reference sequence). V was trimmed by 3 bases and J by 7 bases, leaving 15 bases between them. CDR3 length: 14 amino acids. Here the CDR3 reads CAWRPRRGFGELFF. The CDR3 DNA is TGTGCCTGGAGGCCCCGGCGGGGTTTCGGGGAGCTGTTTTTT.

The rearrangement joins TRBV7-9 to TRBJ2-2; D remains unclear. The germline V and J ends were trimmed by 0 bases and 4 bases, with 9 bases remaining between them. The germline CDR1 and CDR2 sequences are SEHNR and FQNEAQ (reference sequence). This CDR3 has 15 amino acids. CDR3 sequence (DNA): TGTGCCAGCAGCTTAGCGCTCGGTTTCACCGGGGAGCTGTTTTTT. It translates to CASSLALGFTGELFF.

The chain joins TRBV10-3 to TRBJ2-1; D not certain. Germline assignment: CDR1 ENHRY and CDR2 SYGVKD. Trimming pared 5 bases from V and 1 base from J, leaving 9 bases between. The CDR3 spans 14 residues. The CDR3 protein is CAISKDGSYNEQFF. The CDR3 DNA sequence: TGTGCCATCAGTAAGGACGGGTCCTACAATGAGCAGTTCTTC.

The rearrangement links TRBV10-1 to TRBJ2-3, with 8 bases fitting TRBD2. Trimming at V came to 2 bases and at J to 2 bases, leaving 6 bases not matched to a gene. CDR3 size: 16 residues. Germline CDR1 WNHNN, CDR2 SYGVQD (reference sequence). CDR3 sequence: CASSERRGGTTDTQYF. CDR3 bases: TGCGCCAGCAGTGAGCGGCGCGGGGGGACCACAGATACGCAGTATTTT.

The gene calls are TRBV10-2 and TRBJ1-4; D remains unclear. V dropped 4 bases and J dropped 6 bases, with 6 bases sitting between them. The germline V gene has CDR1 WSHSY and CDR2 SAAADI. The CDR3 is 12 residues long. Here the CDR3 DNA reads TGCGCCAGCAGTGTGGGGTATGAAAAACTGTTTTTT. Amino acid sequence: CASSVGYEKLFF.

The chain uses TRBV11-3 and TRBJ2-2; no definite D call. The length of the CDR3 is 13 residues. Trimming stripped 1 base from V and 6 bases from J, with 6 bases between. In germline, CDR1 is SGHNT, CDR2 YENEEA. CDR3 nucleotides: TGTGCCAGCAGCTTAGCGTCGGCCGGGGAGCTGTTTTTT. Translated: CASSLASAGELFF. Full variable domain (outside the CDR3, taken from reference TRBV11-3 and TRBJ2-2): EAGVVQSPRYKIIEKKQPVAFWCNPISGHNTLYWYLQNLGQGPELLIRYENEEAVDDSQLPKDRFSAERLKGVDSTLKIQPAELGDSAVYLCASSLASAGELFFGEGSRLTVL.

V gene TRBV6-5 combines with J gene TRBJ2-7; D is undetermined. The ends were cut back, 2 bases at V and 3 bases at J, with 14 bases in the middle. The germline gives CDR1 MNHEY, CDR2 SVGAGI. The CDR3 has 15 residues. CDR3 loop: CASSYRQPVGYEQYF. The CDR3 bases are TGTGCCAGCAGTTACCGGCAGCCAGTAGGCTACGAGCAGTACTTC.

This clone was counted between two and nine times. V and J are TRBV19 and TRBJ1-5, with TRBD1 matching over 7 bases. V shed 5 bases and J 4 bases; nucleotides not matched to a gene: 11. The germline gives CDR1 LNHDA, CDR2 SQIVND (reference sequence). This CDR3 contains 16 residues. The CDR3 loop reads CASSSNRGRTNQPQHF. CDR3 in DNA: TGTGCCAGTAGTTCAAACAGGGGTAGAACGAATCAGCCCCAGCATTTT.

The CDR3 protein is CATSRVGRGRTDTQYF. The CDR3 nucleotides read TGTGCCACCAGCAGAGTGGGCAGGGGGCGAACAGATACGCAGTATTTT. The chain joins TRBV15 to TRBJ2-3, with TRBD1 matching 8 bases. Unmatched junction bases numbered 6, after V lost 1 base and J lost 3 bases. The CDR3 covers 16 residues. Germline V lookup: CDR1 LNHNV, CDR2 YYDKDF (reference sequence).

This clone was picked up a small number of times. The identical CDR3 is also encoded by other nucleotide sequences in the sample. The rearrangement links TRBV6-5 to TRBJ1-1; D gene ambiguous. Trimming left V 2 bases short and J 3 bases short, with 4 bases between. In germline, CDR1 is MNHEY, CDR2 SVGAGI. The CDR3 runs to 12 residues. The CDR3 DNA follows: TGTGCCAGCAGTTACCTTGACACTGAAGCTTTCTTT. Encoded protein: CASSYLDTEAFF.

The V call is TRBV28, the J call TRBJ1-5, with no clear D. Trimming removed 4 bases at V and 7 bases at J, with 11 bases between. Germline V CDR1 and CDR2: MDHEN, SYDVKM. The CDR3 sequence is 13 residues long. The CDR3 loop reads CASSSDLSQPQHF. The CDR3 bases are TGTGCCAGCAGTTCAGACCTCTCCCAGCCCCAGCATTTT.